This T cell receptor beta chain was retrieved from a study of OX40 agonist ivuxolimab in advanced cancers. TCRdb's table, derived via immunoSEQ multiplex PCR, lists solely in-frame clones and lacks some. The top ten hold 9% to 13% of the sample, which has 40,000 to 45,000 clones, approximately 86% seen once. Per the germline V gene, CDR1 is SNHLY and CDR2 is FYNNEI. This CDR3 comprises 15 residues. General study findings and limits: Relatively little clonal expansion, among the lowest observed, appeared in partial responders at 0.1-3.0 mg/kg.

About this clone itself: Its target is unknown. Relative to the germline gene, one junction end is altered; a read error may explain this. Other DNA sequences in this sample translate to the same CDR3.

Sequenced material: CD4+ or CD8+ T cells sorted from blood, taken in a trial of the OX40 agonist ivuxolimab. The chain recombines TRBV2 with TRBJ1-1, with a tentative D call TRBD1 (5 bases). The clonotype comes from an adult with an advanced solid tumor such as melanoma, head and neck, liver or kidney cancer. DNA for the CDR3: TGTGCCAGCAGGGCCGGGGACGGGTTCGACACTGAAGCTTTTTTT. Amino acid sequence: CASRAGDGFDTEAFF.